This TCR beta chain was observed in a study of T cell responses to AZD1222 COVID-19 vaccine. This CDR3 is 15 amino acids long. Germline V gene lookup returns CDR1 SGHDN and CDR2 FVKESK. The V segment lost 4 bases and the J segment 2 bases; nucleotides outside the gene matches: 2. Repertoires were generated with immunoSEQ multiplex PCR, while TCRdb's copy carries only in-frame clones and drops some. This table has tens of thousands of clones, approximately 80% appearing once. The receptor was derived from an adult who received the AZD1222 COVID-19 vaccine. The gene calls are TRBV14 and TRBJ2-1; TRBD2 aligns across 10 bases. The source material was peripheral blood, sampled 28 days after the second AZD1222 dose. The CDR3 DNA reads as TGTGCCAGCAGCCGGAGCGGGGGGGCCTACAATGAGCAGTTCTTC. Amino acids: CASSRSGGAYNEQFF.